This T cell receptor beta chain was identified in a study of blood T cell repertoires in COVID-19. Per the original methods: It was from reference gene primer amplification that nucleated cell counts were estimated. The protocol was immunoSEQ multiplex PCR, while the TCRdb copy is restricted to in-frame clones and leaves out a portion. V and J calls and clone size come straight from that table; D and trimming were deduced from the DNA. This sample has roughly 100,000 clones; roughly nine tenths occur once, and the top ten carry 17%. V lost 4 bases, J lost 0 bases, and 23 bases lay in between. The germline CDR1 and CDR2 sequences are SGHRS and YFSETQ. CDR3 length: 19 residues.

The sequence was collected from a woman of 80 years or more in a cohort sampled during active COVID-19. Input material: peripheral blood. The chain is built from TRBV5-1 and TRBJ2-1; D may be TRBD2 (6 bases). The CDR3 loop reads CASSRSTSGLGGSYNEQFF. CDR3 in DNA: TGCGCCAGCAGCCGAAGCACGTCAGGCCTCGGGGGCTCCTACAATGAGCAGTTCTTC.